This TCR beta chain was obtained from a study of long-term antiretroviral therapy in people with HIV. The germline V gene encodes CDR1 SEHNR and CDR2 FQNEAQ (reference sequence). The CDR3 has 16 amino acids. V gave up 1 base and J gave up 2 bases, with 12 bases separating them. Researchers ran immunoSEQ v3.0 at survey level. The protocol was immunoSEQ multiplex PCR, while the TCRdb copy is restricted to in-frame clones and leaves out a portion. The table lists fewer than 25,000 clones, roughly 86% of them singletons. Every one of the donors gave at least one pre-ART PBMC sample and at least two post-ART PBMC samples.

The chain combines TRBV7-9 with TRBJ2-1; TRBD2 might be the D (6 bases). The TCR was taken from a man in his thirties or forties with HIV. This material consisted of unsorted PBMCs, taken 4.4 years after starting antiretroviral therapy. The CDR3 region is CASSLEMGLAYNEQFF. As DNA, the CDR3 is TGTGCCAGCAGCTTAGAGATGGGACTGGCCTACAATGAGCAGTTCTTC.